The clone carrying this T cell receptor beta chain turned up a few times. Its antigen is not known. Among all donors, each was a healthy Caucasian. These data originate in a study of identical twins. With template switching, a universal primer site was added, and the cDNA carried unique molecular identifiers. TCRdb reprocessed the 5' RACE reads with MiXCR, giving one entry per CDR3 protein. The table includes hundreds of thousands of distinct CDR3 sequences, 9% to 15% detected once. Notes on the study in general: Beta out-of-frame sequences showed weaker excess twin sharing.

The CDR3 length is 15 residues. Germline V lookup: CDR1 SQVTM, CDR2 ANQGSEA. V was trimmed by 2 bases and J by 2 bases, leaving 15 bases between them. These data were also filed under a second study, of yellow fever vaccine responses in identical twins.

Input material: PBMCs. This rearrangement joins TRBV29-1 to TRBJ2-5; perhaps TRBD2 as D (5 bases). This clonotype was sampled from a woman between 18 and 30 years old in good health. CDR3 loop: CSVERLRERQETQYF. CDR3 nucleotides: TGCAGCGTTGAACGATTGAGAGAGCGGCAAGAGACCCAGTACTTC.